The clone carrying this T cell receptor (beta chain) was recorded only once. This entry comes from a study of shared clonotypes between healthy human individuals. Repertoires were generated with immunoSEQ multiplex PCR, while TCRdb's copy carries only in-frame clones and drops some. Seen here are over 850,000 clones, about 80% observed once, and the top ten hold roughly 0.61%. Material for sequencing was memory CD4+ T cells from PBMCs. Subset specified: CD45RA-negative fraction. The receptor comes from a man younger than 35 in good health. Some clones in this sample may be carry-over from other donors' samples.

The CDR3 region has the DNA TGCGCCAGCAGCTTGACAGGACCGGATAAATCCACTGAAGCTTTCTTT. Translated: CASSLTGPDKSTEAFF. The chain has TRBV5-1 and TRBJ1-1, with D possibly TRBD1 on 5 matching bases. Germline V gives CDR1 SGHRS, CDR2 YFSETQ. Trimming left V 1 base short and J 4 bases short, with 17 bases between. The CDR3 loop spans 16 amino acids.